The rows below give T cell receptor beta chains drawn from one sample of a study of OX40 agonist ivuxolimab in advanced cancers. Assay: immunoSEQ multiplex PCR; the TCRdb copy retains only in-frame clones and omits some. In the table there are 35,000 or so clones, roughly four fifths of which are singletons. This material consisted of CD4+ or CD8+ T cells sorted from blood, taken in a trial of the OX40 agonist ivuxolimab. The receptors were gathered from an adult with an advanced solid tumor such as melanoma, head and neck, liver or kidney cancer. The CDR3 runs from the conserved cysteine through the conserved F or W. D genes are given only for firm matches. Not every row has a clone size; where given, it reads once, few, many or a size class.

clone_size,v_call,d_call,j_call,cdr3_nt,cdr3_aa
.,TRBV7-7,TRBD2,TRBJ2-5,TGTGCTAGCAGCTTTGATGGCGGGGGGTCTCAAGAGACCCAGTACTTC,CASSFDGGGSQETQYF
.,TRBV30,.,TRBJ1-5,TGTGCCTGGACCCCTGGGCTGGGAGATCAGCCCCAGCATTTT,CAWTPGLGDQPQHF
once,TRBV15,.,TRBJ2-7,TGTGCCACCAGCAGTAACCAGTACGAGCAGTACTTC,CATSSNQYEQYF
.,TRBV28,TRBD2,TRBJ2-5,TGTGCCAGCAGTCCTAGCGGGAGAGCGGGTCAAGAGACCCAGTACTTC,CASSPSGRAGQETQYF
.,TRBV7-9,.,TRBJ2-7,TGTGCCAGCAGCTTAAATAGGGACGCCTACGAGCAGTACTTC,CASSLNRDAYEQYF
.,TRBV27,.,TRBJ1-3,TGTGCCAGCAAACCCATCGGCGAGGTGGCGAACACCATATATTTT,CASKPIGEVANTIYF
.,TRBV7-3,TRBD2,TRBJ2-1,TGTGCCAGCAGCCCCCTAGCGGGGGACGAGCAGTTCTTC,CASSPLAGDEQFF
once,TRBV19,.,TRBJ1-3,TGTGCCAGTAGTATAGCCGGAATCTTCACTGGAAACACCATATATTTT,CASSIAGIFTGNTIYF
.,TRBV28,.,TRBJ1-6,TGTGCCAGCAGTTTGTATAATTCACCCCTCCACTTT,CASSLYNSPLHF
few,TRBV9,TRBD1,TRBJ2-5,TGTGCCAGCAGCGTTAGGACAGGAGAGACCCAGTACTTC,CASSVRTGETQYF
.,TRBV28,.,TRBJ1-2,TGTGCCAGCAGTTTCCTTAACTATGGCTACACCTTC,CASSFLNYGYTF
few,TRBV18,.,TRBJ1-1,TGTGCCAGCTCCGACCAAACCACCATGACAGCTTTCTTT,CASSDQTTMTAFF
.,TRBV11-1,.,TRBJ1-1,TGTGCCAGCAGCGACACGATTAATGAAGCTTTCTTT,CASSDTINEAFF
.,TRBV27,TRBD2,TRBJ2-1,TGTGCCAGCAGTTGGACTAGCGGGAATGAGCAGTTCTTC,CASSWTSGNEQFF
.,TRBV28,.,TRBJ1-2,TGTGCCAGTCTGACGGTCAATAACTATGGCTACACCTTC,CASLTVNNYGYTF
.,TRBV7-3,.,TRBJ2-1,TGTGCCAGCAGCTCCTACGGAGAAAACAATGAGCAGTTCTTC,CASSSYGENNEQFF
few,TRBV6-1,TRBD1,TRBJ1-2,TGTGCCAGCAGTAACCTAGGGGGCTCCGGCTACACCTTC,CASSNLGGSGYTF
.,TRBV7-9,.,TRBJ1-5,TGTGCCAGCAGCTTAACCGGACAAGGCAATCAGCCCCAGCATTTT,CASSLTGQGNQPQHF
once,TRBV29-1,.,TRBJ1-4,TGCAGCGTTGAAGATGGGGGAGTAGGTGAAAAACTGTTTTTT,CSVEDGGVGEKLFF
.,TRBV21-1,.,TRBJ2-5,TGTGCCAGCAGACTGGGGCAGGCAGGGACCCAGTACTTC,CASRLGQAGTQYF
few,TRBV19,.,TRBJ1-1,TGTGCCAGTAGCGGGAACACTGAAGCTTTCTTT,CASSGNTEAFF
.,TRBV18,.,TRBJ1-2,TGTGCCAGCTCACCGGGCAGCGGCTATGGCTACACCTTC,CASSPGSGYGYTF
.,TRBV19,.,TRBJ1-1,TGTGCCAGCTTACAGGGAAACACTGAAGCTTTCTTT,CASLQGNTEAFF
.,TRBV5-6,.,TRBJ2-5,TGTGCCAGCAGCCGGACGGGCAGGCAAGAGACCCAGTACTTC,CASSRTGRQETQYF
.,TRBV9,.,TRBJ2-5,TGTGCCAGCAGCGTGGCAGGGAATTCGGAGACCCAGTACTTC,CASSVAGNSETQYF
.,TRBV14,.,TRBJ2-3,TGTGCCAGCAGCCAATTCAGGGGAGCCCCCACAGATACGCAGTATTTT,CASSQFRGAPTDTQYF
.,TRBV11-2,TRBD1,TRBJ2-7,TGTGCCAGCAGCTCCGACAGGGGGTACTACGAGCAGTACTTC,CASSSDRGYYEQYF
once,TRBV30,.,TRBJ1-3,TGTGCCTGGAGTGTTGGGGTGAGCTCTGGAAACACCATATATTTT,CAWSVGVSSGNTIYF
.,TRBV6-4,TRBD2,TRBJ2-3,TGTGCCAGCAGTGAGACTAGCGACAACACAGATACGCAGTATTTT,CASSETSDNTDTQYF
.,TRBV5-1,.,TRBJ2-7,TGCGCCAGCAGCGTAGACAGGGGAGGGGAGCAGTACTTC,CASSVDRGGEQYF
.,TRBV30,TRBD1,TRBJ1-6,TGTGCCTGGAGTCCCCGACAGGGAAATAATTCACCCCTCCACTTT,CAWSPRQGNNSPLHF
.,TRBV9,.,TRBJ2-5,TGTGCCAGCAGCGAGGGGGTCTATGGGGGATTTCAAGAGACCCAGTACTTC,CASSEGVYGGFQETQYF
.,TRBV2,.,TRBJ2-2,TGTGCCAGCGATTTTGGGCATGTGAACACCGGGGAGCTGTTTTTT,CASDFGHVNTGELFF
few,TRBV30,.,TRBJ1-6,TGTGCCTGGAGTGGAAGGGGTTGGCGGAATTCACCCCTCCACTTT,CAWSGRGWRNSPLHF
.,TRBV19,.,TRBJ1-6,TGTGCCAGTAGTACCAAAAACCAGGGTTCAGGATCCTATAATTCACCCCTCCACTTT,CASSTKNQGSGSYNSPLHF
.,TRBV9,TRBD2,TRBJ2-3,TGTGCCAGCAGCCCTCGCGGGGGGGGGAACGCTGATACGCAGTATTTT,CASSPRGGGNADTQYF
.,TRBV2,.,TRBJ2-5,TGTGCCAGCAGTCGGGATCCTAATCTGGAGACCCAGTACTTC,CASSRDPNLETQYF
.,TRBV28,.,TRBJ2-7,TGTGCCAGCAGCCAGGGGTACGAGCAGTACTTC,CASSQGYEQYF
.,TRBV7-9,.,TRBJ1-6,TGTGCCAGCAGCCCACAGACACAGATGCGGTATTCACCCCTCCACTTT,CASSPQTQMRYSPLHF
.,TRBV2,.,TRBJ1-1,TGTGCCAGCAACCGCCAGGGACCCCCGAACACTGAAGCTTTCTTT,CASNRQGPPNTEAFF
.,TRBV28,TRBD1,TRBJ1-2,TGTGCCAGCAGTTTATTGGGACAGGCCTATGGCTACACCTTC,CASSLLGQAYGYTF
.,TRBV7-2,.,TRBJ2-7,TGTGCCAGCAGCCCAGGGTGGTTTTCCTACGAGCAGTACTTC,CASSPGWFSYEQYF
.,TRBV5-1,.,TRBJ2-5,TGCGCCAGCAGTCCAATAGGGAAAGAGACCCAGTACTTC,CASSPIGKETQYF
few,TRBV28,.,TRBJ2-5,TGTGCCAGCAGTACCGTTAGAGAGACCCAGTACTTC,CASSTVRETQYF
.,TRBV27,.,TRBJ1-1,TGTGCCAGCAGTACTCTGACAAAATTGAACACTGAAGCTTTCTTT,CASSTLTKLNTEAFF
.,TRBV14,.,TRBJ1-6,TGTGCCAGCAGCCAAGAAGAGCCAGGCCAATATTCCGGTTCACCCCTCCACTTT,CASSQEEPGQYSGSPLHF
.,TRBV7-2,.,TRBJ2-7,TGTGCCAGCAGCTTAGGCATTGGCGAGCAGTACTTC,CASSLGIGEQYF
.,TRBV5-4,.,TRBJ1-3,TGTGCCAGCAGCTCACCTGAACTCGGAAACACCATATATTTT,CASSSPELGNTIYF
.,TRBV25-1,TRBD1,TRBJ2-7,TGTGCCAGCAGTTTCGGGACAGACGAGCAGTACTTC,CASSFGTDEQYF